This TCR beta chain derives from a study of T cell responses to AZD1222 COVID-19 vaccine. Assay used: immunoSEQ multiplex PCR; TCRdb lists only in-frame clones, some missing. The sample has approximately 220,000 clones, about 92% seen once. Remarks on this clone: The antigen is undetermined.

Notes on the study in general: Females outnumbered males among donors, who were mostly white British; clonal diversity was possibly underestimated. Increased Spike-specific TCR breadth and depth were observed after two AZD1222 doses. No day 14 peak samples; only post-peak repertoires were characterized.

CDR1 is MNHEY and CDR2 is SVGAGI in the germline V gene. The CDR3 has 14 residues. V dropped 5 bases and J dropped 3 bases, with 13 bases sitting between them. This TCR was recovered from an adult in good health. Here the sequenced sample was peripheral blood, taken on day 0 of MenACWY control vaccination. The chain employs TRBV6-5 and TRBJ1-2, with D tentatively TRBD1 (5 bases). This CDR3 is CASSKSGGDYGYTF. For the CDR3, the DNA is TGTGCCAGCAGTAAGTCCGGGGGAGACTATGGCTACACCTTC.